This T cell receptor beta chain originates from a study of blood T cells in healthy people across ages. Study-level points and caveats: Comparison with aged donors showed that long-lived donors had more naive CD4+ cells and higher diversity. Across the age range, TCR beta diversity per million T cells fell in a roughly linear way.

This clonotype was seen more than once but under ten times. The antigen is undetermined. PCR was performed a second time for roughly 7 to 12 cycles using a sample-barcoded 5' primer and a J-beta primer mix. Every cDNA was tagged by a template-switch adaptor with 12 random nucleotides. TCRdb itself ran the 5' RACE reads through MiXCR, one entry per CDR3 protein. The sample yields under 850,000 distinct CDR3 sequences, roughly 34% seen once. Material: blood. This TCR was recovered from a man aged 18-30 years in good health.

The CDR3 region has the DNA TGCGCCAGCAGCCAAGATAGCGGGGGGAATAATCAGCCCCAGCATTTT. Translated: CASSQDSGGNNQPQHF. The V call is TRBV4-1, the J call TRBJ1-5, with a tentative D call TRBD1 (5 bases). The CDR3 contains 16 residues. Germline assignment: CDR1 MGHRA and CDR2 YSYEKL. Trimming pared 0 bases from V and 4 bases from J, leaving 13 bases between.